This TCR beta chain was found in a study of CXCR3-negative and CXCR3-positive naive CD8 T cells. Researchers sorted 250,000 to 350,000 cells of each CD8+ T cell subset in triplicate. Via 5' RACE with UMI labels, TRB cDNA libraries were prepared. Reprocessing the 5' RACE reads, TCRdb reports a single entry for every CDR3 protein and omits DNA. This listing includes thousands of distinct CDR3 sequences. Considering frequency, this clonotype is medium-sized. The sequenced sample consisted of naive CXCR3- CD8+ T cells from blood. Noted subset: CD45RO-CCR7+CD27+CD95- naive CD8+ T cells lacking CXCR3 (TNR3-). This TCR derives from a human donor in good health. Some clones in this sample may be carry-over from other donors' samples.

The CDR3: CSVSLAGGDNEQFF. The chain recombines TRBV29-1 with TRBJ2-1; TCRdb designates TRBD2, a call that cannot be tested without DNA. The length of the CDR3 is 14 residues. CDR1 and CDR2 (germline): SQVTM, ANQGSEA.